Listed below are T cell receptor beta chains from one sample, sequenced in a study of lymphopenia after photon versus proton radiotherapy. This table comes from immunoSEQ multiplex PCR, and its TCRdb copy is limited to in-frame clones, with some not included. The sample holds 52,000 or so clones, 80% to 95% seen once. Specimen: peripheral blood, collected from a patient treated with photon-based radiotherapy. These receptors were taken from a woman aged 35 to 49 with cholangiocarcinoma. The conserved cysteine and the conserved F or W are not part of the CDR3 here.

v_call	j_call	cdr3_aa
TRBV29-1	TRBJ1-1	SVGGRGVSMNTEAF
TRBV2	TRBJ1-1	ASRALLIDTEAF
TRBV6-6	TRBJ2-3	ASNLLGTDTQY
TRBV9	TRBJ2-3	ASSASGGGGADTQY
TRBV2	TRBJ1-1	ASRSPGPEAF
TRBV6-6	TRBJ1-2	ASSYDTANYGYT
TRBV29-1	TRBJ1-4	SVAMGAGEKLF
TRBV11-2	TRBJ2-7	ASSARLSYEQY
TRBV5-4	TRBJ2-3	ASSLVTDTQY
TRBV7-9	TRBJ2-3	ASSLAAGGTDTQY
TRBV7-6	TRBJ1-1	ASSPLLAEAF
TRBV6-5	TRBJ1-5	ASSTGQAQQPQH
TRBV7-2	TRBJ2-5	ASSFRGASGANQETQY
TRBV15	TRBJ1-4	ATKQRGSSGNEKLF
TRBV18	TRBJ2-7	ASSTGTRPNEQY
TRBV9	TRBJ2-3	ASSVVGTDTQY
TRBV11-2	TRBJ2-6	ASSLASGANVLT
TRBV10-2	TRBJ2-3	ASSEKYEADTQY
TRBV5-1	TRBJ2-3	ASSPGQGGTDTQY
TRBV19	TRBJ1-2	ASSIRDGYT
TRBV7-8	TRBJ2-7	ASSPRTAYEQY
TRBV9	TRBJ2-1	ASSVGVRTGLNEQF
TRBV27	TRBJ1-3	ASRPGFSGNTIY
TRBV6-6	TRBJ2-7	ASSFSQARPSYEQY
TRBV6-5	TRBJ2-5	ASNLGGQEETQY
TRBV7-2	TRBJ2-5	ASSLDDGSETQY
TRBV30	TRBJ1-1	AWSQIFFQGEAF
TRBV19	TRBJ1-4	ASSATGTGGEKLF
TRBV2	TRBJ2-1	ASSEWGVSYNEQF
TRBV28	TRBJ2-3	ASSSLGSEGDTQY
TRBV4-1	TRBJ1-4	ASSQGQVGEKLF